The source of this T cell receptor beta chain is a study of T cell changes during pregnancy in multiple sclerosis. Sequenced by immunoSEQ multiplex PCR; TCRdb stores in-frame clones only, minus some. The table has more than 50,000 clones, roughly 89% seen once. V shed 5 bases and J 5 bases; nucleotides not matched to a gene: 6. This CDR3 has 14 residues. Looked up from germline, CDR1 is PRHDT and CDR2 is FYEKMQ (reference sequence). The sample here was CD4+ T cells from peripheral blood mononuclear cells, taken after pregnancy. This TCR was recovered from a female donor in good health, enrolled as a control in a pregnancy study. The chain couples TRBV13 to TRBJ2-1; 7 nucleotides align to TRBD1. For the CDR3, the DNA is TGTGCCAGCAGCGGGGACAGCGCTGACAATGAGCAGTTCTTC. Amino acids: CASSGDSADNEQFF.